This T cell receptor (beta chain) was sequenced for a study of T cells expressing NK-cell markers. As for the study in general: Seropositivity for HCMV was found in seven of the eight sequenced donors, with one seronegative.

Regarding the study as a whole: Similarly, these clonotypes led the CD3+CD56-NKG2C+ fraction as well in a few donors.

Production of TCR beta cDNA relied on 5'RACE template switching with UMIs. TCRdb reanalyzed the 5' RACE reads, giving one entry per CDR3 protein sequence and no DNA. The sample has about 390,000 distinct CDR3 sequences. As concerns this clonotype: As yet, its antigen is unknown.

This CDR3 has 17 amino acids. Sequencing used blood T cells: a sorted CD56 or NKG2C T cell subset, CD4+ or CD8+ T cells, or bulk PBMC T cells (not recorded which). This TCR derives from a woman in her forties or fifties in good health. The chain joins TRBV12-3 or TRBV12-4 to TRBJ2-5; TCRdb's assignment of TRBD2 cannot be checked, as there is no DNA. The CDR3 loop is CASSPGRGPSGTETQYF.